This T cell receptor (beta chain) was sequenced in a study of blood T cell repertoires in COVID-19. Whole-study context: T cells, B-cell-depleted T cells, or PBMCs supplied cDNA or gDNA.

In the authors' methods: Amplified reference gene primers provided the basis for estimating nucleated cell counts. Produced via immunoSEQ multiplex PCR; TCRdb's table is partial and in-frame only. Clone size and the V and J calls come from that table; the DNA yielded D and trimming. Of under 100,000 clones detected, 80% to 90% appear once; the ten largest clones hold approximately 18%. This CDR3 is built from 12 residues. Germline V gene sequence: CDR1 SGHDT, CDR2 YYEEEE. Trimming stripped 5 bases from V and 7 bases from J, with 9 bases between. The sample comprised peripheral blood. The V and J genes are TRBV5-6 and TRBJ2-2; D gene ambiguous. The TCR originated in a human donor in a cohort sampled during active COVID-19. DNA of the CDR3: TGTGCCAGCAGTTCTGCGAGCGGGGAGCTGTTTTTT. Translation: CASSSASGELFF.